These 8 T cell receptor beta chains came from one sample sequenced in a study of post-analysis software for immune sequencing data. Their recognized antigens are unknown. Overall study results and limits: Five TRBV segments were more frequent in patients than controls; TRBV5-6, TRBV5-1 and TRBV20-1 belonged to this group.

Presence of unique molecular identifiers characterized the TCR beta cDNA libraries. TCRdb reprocessed the PCR reads with MiXCR, giving one entry per CDR3 protein. This sample has approximately 630,000 distinct CDR3 sequences; approximately 59% occur once, and the top ten carry 10% to 12%. What was sequenced was blood. Every receptor here comes from a girl aged 2 to 9 with multiple sclerosis.

This clonotype has just a few counts. Its ends do not fully match the called genes, so a read error is possible. V and J are TRBV6-5 and TRBJ2-5; D uncertain. This CDR3 spans 14 amino acids. CDR1 and CDR2 (germline): MNHEY, SVGAGI. The CDR3 reads CASSPRDSQEAQYF. Written as DNA, the CDR3 is TGTGCCAGCAGCCCCCGTGACTCACAAGAGGCCCAGTACTTC.

The chain links TRBV11-2 to TRBJ2-3; D ambiguous. Germline CDR1 is SGHAT and CDR2 is FQNNGV. The CDR3 is 17 amino acids. The V gene lost 5 bases and the J gene lost 0 bases, with 18 bases spanning the gap. CDR3 sequence reads: CASSRRLESPSTDTQYF. In DNA form, the CDR3 reads TGTGCCAGCAGCCGAAGACTGGAATCCCCTAGCACAGATACGCAGTATTTT.

This clonotype occurred many times. The J gene is TRBJ2-7, the V gene TRBV29-1; D is unclear. Deletions cut 0 bases from V and 4 bases from J, with 4 bases between. Germline V lookup: CDR1 SQVTM, CDR2 ANQGSEA. This CDR3 comprises 11 residues. The DNA of the CDR3 is TGCAGCGTTGAAGAGGGTTACGAGCAGTACTTC. This gives the protein CSVEEGYEQYF.

This chain joins TRBV5-1 and TRBJ1-1; D is possibly TRBD1 (6 bases). The CDR3 totals 16 residues. Germline lookup yields CDR1 SGHRS and CDR2 YFSETQ. The germline V and J ends were trimmed by 4 bases and 1 base, with 17 bases remaining between them. DNA of the CDR3: TGCGCCAGCAGCACGGGACAAATACGAACGAACACTGAAGCTTTCTTT. Translation: CASSTGQIRTNTEAFF.

This chain uses TRBV15 with TRBJ1-4; D is possibly TRBD1 (5 bases). This CDR3 is 12 amino acids long. Trimming shortened V by 5 bases and J by 8 bases, and 9 bases separated the two germline ends. Germline assignment: CDR1 LNHNV and CDR2 YYDKDF (reference sequence). CDR3 loop: CATSGGSEKLFF. The CDR3 DNA sequence: TGTGCCACCAGCGGGGGTAGCGAAAAACTGTTTTTT.

The chain couples TRBV3-1 to TRBJ2-1, with D perhaps TRBD2 (5 bases). Germline lookup yields CDR1 LGHDT and CDR2 YNNKEL (reference sequence). The germline V and J ends were trimmed by 1 base and 0 bases, with 16 bases remaining between them. The CDR3 runs 18 residues. The CDR3 DNA reads as TGTGCCAGCAGCCAAGTTGCGGGCCCTTACCTCTCCTACAATGAGCAGTTCTTC. This gives the protein CASSQVAGPYLSYNEQFF.

The V and J genes are TRBV5-1 and TRBJ2-1; D is perhaps TRBD2 (6 bases). This CDR3 has 14 amino acids. Trimming shortened V by 5 bases and J by 7 bases, and 16 bases separated the two germline ends. CDR1 and CDR2 from the germline V gene are SGHRS and YFSETQ. The CDR3 bases are TGCGCCAGCAGTTCTGGGGAGGATGGTAATGAGCAGTTCTTC. Its protein is CASSSGEDGNEQFF.

This chain connects TRBV20-1 to TRBJ1-6, with D tentatively TRBD1 (5 bases). Per the germline V gene, CDR1 is DFQATT and CDR2 is SNEGSKA (reference sequence). CDR3 length: 14 residues. Deletions cut 1 base from V and 10 bases from J, with 14 bases between. CDR3 bases: TGCAGTGCTAGAGTCAACCGGGGGGACTCACCCCTCCACTTT. It is translated as CSARVNRGDSPLHF.